This T cell receptor (beta chain) was obtained from a study of HIV-infected children after antiretroviral therapy interruption. Noted treatment: PENTA 11 planned treatment interruption arm or continuous ART arm. V lost 1 base, J lost 1 base, and 17 bases lay in between. Germline assignment: CDR1 SGHRS and CDR2 YFSETQ. CDR3 length: 17 amino acids. This clonotype has only a few counts. The TCR library was built from RNA with a 3' RACE protocol and unique molecular identifiers. TCRdb re-called the 3' RACE reads with MiXCR, one entry per CDR3 protein. The sample has approximately 96,000 distinct CDR3 sequences, roughly 6.4% seen once; the top ten hold more than 0.95%.

This TCR was recovered from a pool of human donors with HIV. The chain joins TRBV5-1 to TRBJ1-1, with a possible D match to TRBD1 (5 bases). The sample consisted of CD45RA+ CD4+ T cells from PBMCs, pooled from several time points, taken from a donor given antiretroviral therapy, either interrupted or continuous. Specified subset: naive CD4+ CD45RA+ CD45RO- T cells. The DNA for the CDR3 is TGCGCCAGCAGCTTGAGGCTGCAGGGCCGACAGAACACTGAAGCTTTCTTT. Protein sequence: CASSLRLQGRQNTEAFF.